The sample holds many counts of the clone carrying this T cell receptor (beta chain). This CDR3 spans 15 amino acids. The V gene lost 1 base and the J gene lost 4 bases, with 13 bases spanning the gap. Per the germline V gene, CDR1 is SGHDN and CDR2 is FVKESK. The data stem from a study of identical twins. TCRdb itself ran the 5' RACE reads through MiXCR, one entry per CDR3 protein. The sample carries approximately 600,000 distinct CDR3 sequences, about 7.6% recorded once. These same data were also listed under a study on yellow fever vaccine responses in identical twins.

The sequencing input was PBMCs. The clonotype originates from a woman younger than 35 in good health. The chain carries TRBV14 and TRBJ1-1; D gene ambiguous. Written as DNA, the CDR3 is TGTGCCAGCAGCCAAGCTAGAAAGGAGGGCACTGAAGCTTTCTTT. Its translation: CASSQARKEGTEAFF.